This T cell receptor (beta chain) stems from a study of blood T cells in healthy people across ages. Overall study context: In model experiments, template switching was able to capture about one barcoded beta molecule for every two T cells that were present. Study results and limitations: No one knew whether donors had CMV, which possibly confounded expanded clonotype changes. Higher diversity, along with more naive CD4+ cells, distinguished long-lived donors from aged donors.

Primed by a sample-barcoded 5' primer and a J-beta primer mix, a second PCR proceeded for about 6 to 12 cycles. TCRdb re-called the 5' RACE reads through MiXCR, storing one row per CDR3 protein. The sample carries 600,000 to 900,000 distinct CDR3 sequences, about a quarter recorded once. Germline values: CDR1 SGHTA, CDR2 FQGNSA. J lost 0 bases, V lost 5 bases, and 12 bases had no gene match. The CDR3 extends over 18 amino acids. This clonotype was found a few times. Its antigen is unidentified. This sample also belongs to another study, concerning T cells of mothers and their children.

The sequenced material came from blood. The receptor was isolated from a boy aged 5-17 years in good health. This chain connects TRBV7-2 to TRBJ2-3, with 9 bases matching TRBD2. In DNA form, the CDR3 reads TGTGCCAGCAGCACACCCCGTAGCGGGGGACCTAGCACAGATACGCAGTATTTT. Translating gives CASSTPRSGGPSTDTQYF.